Listed below are T cell receptor beta chains from one sample, sequenced in a study of metastatic and nonmetastatic thyroid tumors. With MiXCR, TCRdb reprocessed the PCR reads. The sample consists of about 8,000 clones, over 20% of them appearing once. The sequenced sample was tumor tissue. The receptors stem from a female donor with papillary thyroid cancer or a benign thyroid nodule (not recorded which). Some clones in this sample may be carry-over from other donors' samples. Both conserved end residues are part of each CDR3. D genes are given only for firm matches. A clone size is listed for some rows: how often the clone was seen (once, few, many), or a class if it is expanded.

CDR3: CASSTDPAPGQINKPQHF; DNA: TGTGCCAGTAGTACAGACCCCGCGCCGGGACAGATCAATAAGCCCCAGCATTTT; V: TRBV19; D: TRBD1; size: NA; J: TRBJ1-5
CDR3: CASSFGNSGSNEQFF; DNA: TGTGCCAGCAGTTTCGGAAATAGCGGGAGTAATGAGCAGTTCTTC; V: TRBV27; D: TRBD2; size: NA; J: TRBJ2-1
CDR3: CSVTFGRGVNYEQYF; DNA: TGCAGCGTTACATTTGGGAGAGGGGTTAACTACGAGCAGTACTTC; V: TRBV29-1; D: NA; size: medium-sized; J: TRBJ2-7
CDR3: CASSSYTEAFF; DNA: TGTGCCAGCAGTTCATACACTGAAGCTTTCTTT; V: TRBV6-5; D: NA; size: NA; J: TRBJ1-1
CDR3: CASSANRTRPNEQFF; DNA: TGTGCCAGCAGTGCGAATAGGACGAGACCCAATGAGCAGTTCTTC; V: TRBV6-1; D: NA; size: few; J: TRBJ2-1
CDR3: CASSHRTESAIYNEQFF; DNA: TGCGCCAGCAGCCATAGGACGGAGTCCGCTATTTACAATGAGCAGTTCTTC; V: TRBV5-1; D: NA; size: many; J: TRBJ2-1
CDR3: CASSARLAGAKNIQYF; DNA: TGTGCCAGCAGCGCCAGACTAGCGGGAGCCAAAAACATTCAGTACTTC; V: TRBV11-2; D: TRBD2; size: many; J: TRBJ2-4
CDR3: CASSYSGTTGNTIYF; DNA: TGTGCCAGCAGTTACTCCGGGACGACTGGAAACACCATATATTTT; V: TRBV6-5; D: NA; size: large; J: TRBJ1-3
CDR3: CASSSLQGGCEAFF; DNA: TGCGCCAGCAGCTCTTTACAGGGGGGGTGTGAAGCTTTCTTT; V: TRBV5-1; D: TRBD1; size: NA; J: TRBJ1-1
CDR3: CASSPGGDTQYF; DNA: TGTGCCAGCAGCCCAGGGGGGGATACGCAGTATTTT; V: TRBV7-2; D: NA; size: medium-sized; J: TRBJ2-3
CDR3: CASSLDAPGRNSPLHF; DNA: TGTGCCAGCAGCTTAGATGCCCCAGGGCGGAATTCACCCCTCCACTTT; V: TRBV11-3; D: NA; size: NA; J: TRBJ1-6
CDR3: CASSSIQRNTEAFF; DNA: TGTGCCAGCAGTTCCATACAGAGGAACACTGAAGCTTTCTTT; V: TRBV6-5; D: NA; size: NA; J: TRBJ1-1
CDR3: CASSDEASGGGGDEQFF; DNA: TGTGCCAGCAGCGACGAGGCTAGCGGGGGTGGTGGGGATGAGCAGTTCTTC; V: TRBV11-2; D: TRBD2; size: NA; J: TRBJ2-1
CDR3: CASTLWGGDEQYF; DNA: TGTGCCAGCACCCTCTGGGGGGGAGACGAGCAGTACTTC; V: TRBV7-9; D: TRBD2; size: NA; J: TRBJ2-7
CDR3: CASSSRRGLGNTIYF; DNA: TGTGCCAGCAGTTCCCGCAGGGGGCTGGGAAACACCATATATTTT; V: TRBV28; D: TRBD1; size: NA; J: TRBJ1-3
CDR3: CASSEPPGQGPGELFF; DNA: TGTGCCAGCAGTGAACCTCCGGGACAGGGACCCGGGGAGCTGTTTTTT; V: TRBV6-1; D: TRBD1; size: NA; J: TRBJ2-2
CDR3: CASSLSGIGSYEQYF; DNA: TGTGCCAGCAGCCTTAGCGGGATCGGGTCCTACGAGCAGTACTTC; V: TRBV7-2; D: TRBD2; size: medium-sized; J: TRBJ2-7
CDR3: CASSLAGGSPEAFF; DNA: TGTGCCAGCAGCTTAGCGGGAGGTTCCCCTGAAGCTTTCTTT; V: TRBV7-9; D: NA; size: many; J: TRBJ1-1
CDR3: CASSEGLEASYEQYF; DNA: TGTGCCAGCAGCGAGGGACTGGAAGCCTCCTACGAGCAGTACTTC; V: TRBV9; D: NA; size: NA; J: TRBJ2-7
CDR3: CASSRTGGSYEQYF; DNA: TGTGCCAGTAGCCGGACAGGGGGCTCCTACGAGCAGTACTTC; V: TRBV19; D: TRBD1; size: NA; J: TRBJ2-7
CDR3: CASSSFLNTEAFF; DNA: TGTGCCAGCAGTTCCTTTTTGAACACTGAAGCTTTCTTT; V: TRBV27; D: NA; size: medium-sized; J: TRBJ1-1
CDR3: CASSDEASGAGGDEQFF; DNA: TGTGCCAGCAGCGACGAGGCTAGCGGGGCGGGTGGGGATGAGCAGTTCTTC; V: TRBV11-2; D: TRBD2; size: once; J: TRBJ2-1
CDR3: CASIPRQGCGQYF; DNA: TGTGCCAGCATCCCCAGACAGGGTTGTGGGCAGTACTTC; V: TRBV11-3; D: TRBD1; size: NA; J: TRBJ2-7
CDR3: CASSLKVSGEAFF; DNA: TGTGCCAGCAGCTTGAAGGTTTCGGGGGAAGCTTTCTTT; V: TRBV7-2; D: NA; size: once; J: TRBJ1-1
CDR3: CASSDRLTGRGYTF; DNA: TGTGCCAGCAGTGACCGCCTGACTGGGAGAGGCTACACCTTC; V: TRBV2; D: NA; size: medium-sized; J: TRBJ1-2
CDR3: CASSLPTVPSYNEQFF; DNA: TGTGCCAGCAGCCTTCCCACTGTACCCTCCTACAATGAGCAGTTCTTC; V: TRBV6-1; D: NA; size: medium-sized; J: TRBJ2-1
CDR3: CASRLLAAIPMNTEAFF; DNA: TGTGCCAGCCGACTCCTCGCTGCAATTCCAATGAACACTGAAGCTTTCTTT; V: TRBV5-6; D: NA; size: NA; J: TRBJ1-1
CDR3: CASSGTGDYNEQFF; DNA: TGTGCCAGCAGCGGGACAGGGGACTACAATGAGCAGTTCTTC; V: TRBV9; D: TRBD1; size: many; J: TRBJ2-1
CDR3: CASSIVHNSNQPQHF; DNA: TGTGCCAGTAGTATAGTACACAATAGCAATCAGCCCCAGCATTTT; V: TRBV19; D: NA; size: few; J: TRBJ1-5
CDR3: CASSQAADGYTF; DNA: TGTGCCAGCAGCCAAGCGGCGGACGGCTACACCTTC; V: TRBV4-2; D: NA; size: NA; J: TRBJ1-2
CDR3: CASSERGRDRVGTEAFF; DNA: TGTGCCAGCAGTGAACGCGGGAGGGACAGGGTCGGCACTGAAGCTTTCTTT; V: TRBV6-1; D: TRBD1; size: NA; J: TRBJ1-1
CDR3: CASSRSSVGAYEQYF; DNA: TGTGCCAGTAGTAGGTCTAGCGTCGGGGCCTACGAGCAGTACTTC; V: TRBV19; D: NA; size: NA; J: TRBJ2-7
CDR3: CASSFKQGTNTGELFF; DNA: TGTGCCAGCAGCTTCAAACAGGGAACGAACACCGGGGAGCTGTTTTTT; V: TRBV5-6; D: NA; size: many; J: TRBJ2-2
CDR3: CASSQSPRGGNEQYF; DNA: TGTGCCAGCAGCCAATCACCCCGGGGCGGCAACGAGCAGTACTTC; V: TRBV16; D: NA; size: few; J: TRBJ2-7
CDR3: CASSLFGGWREVGTDTQYF; DNA: TGTGCCAGCAGCTTATTTGGGGGGTGGAGAGAAGTAGGCACAGATACGCAGTATTTT; V: TRBV7-2; D: NA; size: few; J: TRBJ2-3
CDR3: CASRSALNQPQHF; DNA: TGTGCCAGCAGATCAGCACTAAATCAGCCCCAGCATTTT; V: TRBV6-1; D: NA; size: few; J: TRBJ1-5
CDR3: CASIEQGITNTQYF; DNA: TGTGCCAGCATTGAGCAGGGTATTACAAATACGCAGTATTTT; V: TRBV6-1; D: NA; size: few; J: TRBJ2-3
CDR3: CASSYGGSYEQYF; DNA: TGTGCCAGCAGTTACGGCGGCTCCTACGAGCAGTACTTC; V: TRBV6-2/TRBV6-3; D: NA; size: few; J: TRBJ2-7
CDR3: CASSYRGQDGYTF; DNA: TGTGCCAGCAGTTATCGGGGACAGGATGGCTACACCTTC; V: TRBV6-2/TRBV6-3; D: TRBD1; size: medium-sized; J: TRBJ1-2
CDR3: CASSWGGTEPMITNEKLFF; DNA: TGTGCCAGCAGCTGGGGGGGGACGGAGCCGATGATAACTAATGAAAAACTGTTTTTT; V: TRBV5-6; D: NA; size: many; J: TRBJ1-4
CDR3: CSVGSALASYNEQFF; DNA: TGCAGTGTTGGTAGTGCACTAGCCTCCTACAATGAGCAGTTCTTC; V: TRBV20-1; D: NA; size: NA; J: TRBJ2-1
CDR3: CASSYRFANTGELFF; DNA: TGTGCCAGCAGTTACCGTTTCGCGAACACCGGGGAGCTGTTTTTT; V: TRBV6-2/TRBV6-3; D: NA; size: NA; J: TRBJ2-2
CDR3: CASSLWSGVTDTQYF; DNA: TGTGCCAGCAGTTTATGGTCCGGGGTCACAGATACGCAGTATTTT; V: TRBV12-3/TRBV12-4; D: NA; size: medium-sized; J: TRBJ2-3
CDR3: CASSLTGGAGGEQFF; DNA: TGTGCCAGCAGCTTGACAGGGGGCGCTGGGGGGGAGCAGTTCTTC; V: TRBV7-2; D: TRBD1; size: large; J: TRBJ2-1
CDR3: CASSSGQGASIFYEQYF; DNA: TGTGCCAGTAGTAGCGGACAGGGGGCGTCGATTTTCTACGAGCAGTACTTC; V: TRBV19; D: TRBD1; size: many; J: TRBJ2-7
CDR3: CAISPQVGWETQYF; DNA: TGTGCCATCAGCCCCCAAGTGGGTTGGGAGACCCAGTACTTT; V: TRBV7-8; D: NA; size: NA; J: TRBJ2-5
CDR3: CASSPDPYEDQFF; DNA: TGCGCCAGCAGCCCGGACCCCTACGAGGATCAGTTCTTC; V: TRBV5-1; D: NA; size: NA; J: TRBJ2-1
CDR3: CASSPPSQGSNTEAFF; DNA: TGTGCCAGCTCACCACCATCGCAGGGATCGAACACTGAAGCTTTCTTT; V: TRBV18; D: NA; size: many; J: TRBJ1-1
CDR3: CASSYSRVGTQYF; DNA: TGTGCCAGCAGTTACTCCAGGGTCGGGACCCAGTACTTC; V: TRBV6-6; D: NA; size: few; J: TRBJ2-5
CDR3: CASSLSSAGRGGYTF; DNA: TGTGCCAGCAGTTTATCTAGCGCAGGGCGAGGTGGCTACACCTTC; V: TRBV27; D: NA; size: few; J: TRBJ1-2
CDR3: CASSYRVNTEAFF; DNA: TGTGCCAGCAGTTACAGGGTGAACACTGAAGCTTTCTTT; V: TRBV6-5; D: NA; size: NA; J: TRBJ1-1
CDR3: CATSKGLAGVQETLYF; DNA: TGTGCCACCAGCAAAGGACTAGCGGGTGTCCAAGAGACCCTGTACTTC; V: TRBV15; D: TRBD2; size: few; J: TRBJ2-5
CDR3: CAARAFGGYTF; DNA: TGTGCCGCGAGGGCATTCGGTGGCTACACCTTC; V: TRBV19; D: NA; size: medium-sized; J: TRBJ1-2
CDR3: CSARDYLAGLDNEQFF; DNA: TGCAGTGCTAGAGATTACCTAGCGGGACTGGACAATGAGCAGTTCTTC; V: TRBV20-1; D: TRBD2; size: few; J: TRBJ2-1
CDR3: CSARLTWYYGYTF; DNA: TGCAGTGCTCGTTTGACATGGTACTATGGCTACACCTTC; V: TRBV20-1; D: NA; size: few; J: TRBJ1-2
CDR3: CASSPSRVTKNIQYF; DNA: TGTGCCAGCAGTCCTAGCAGGGTCACCAAAAACATTCAGTACTTC; V: TRBV2; D: NA; size: many; J: TRBJ2-4
CDR3: CSARWQGAEYGYTF; DNA: TGCAGTGCTCGATGGCAGGGGGCGGAGTATGGCTACACCTTC; V: TRBV20-1; D: TRBD1; size: NA; J: TRBJ1-2
CDR3: CASSFYLRRADVNYGYTF; DNA: TGTGCCAGCAGTTTCTATCTACGGAGGGCAGACGTTAACTATGGCTACACCTTC; V: TRBV27; D: NA; size: medium-sized; J: TRBJ1-2